The 17 T cell receptor beta chains below come from one sample, sequenced in a study of MAIT cells during Salmonella Paratyphi A infection. TCRdb redid the calling of the 5' RACE reads with MiXCR, one entry per CDR3 protein. The sample lists just under 1,500 distinct CDR3 sequences; around 64% were seen once. Time point given: after infection, following antibiotic treatment. Flow cytometry identified and sorted MAIT cells as Valpha7.2+ CD161+ T cells. General observations from the study: Infection appeared not to change oligoclonal MAIT cell TRBV usage, which favoured TRBV20 and TRBV6.

These receptors lack a known antigen. The material sequenced was MAIT cells from blood, taken at the last sampling point of the challenge study. The receptors were sampled from a person between 18 and 75 years old who was deliberately infected with Salmonella Paratyphi A in a paratyphoid fever challenge study.

The V and J genes are TRBV10-3 and TRBJ2-1; 10 bases map to TRBD2. V lost 2 bases to trimming and J lost 6 bases; unmatched junction nucleotides: 7. Germline V gives CDR1 ENHRY, CDR2 SYGVKD. The CDR3 is 16 amino acids. The CDR3 nucleotides are TGTGCCATCAGTGAGGGTCTAGCGGGGGTTTTCAATGAGCAGTTCTTC. Amino acid sequence: CAISEGLAGVFNEQFF.

The chain links TRBV20-1 to TRBJ2-7; weak D call: TRBD1 (6 bases). Looked up from germline, CDR1 is DFQATT and CDR2 is SNEGSKA (reference sequence). Trimming stripped 0 bases from V and 0 bases from J, with 18 bases between. The CDR3 covers 17 residues. DNA of the CDR3: TGCAGTGCTAGAGAGGGGGCCCTAAACCTCTTCTCCTACGAGCAGTACTTC. Encoded protein: CSAREGALNLFSYEQYF.

The chain employs TRBV6-6 and TRBJ1-1; possibly TRBD1 for D (5 bases). Germline V gene lookup returns CDR1 MNHNY and CDR2 SVGAGI (reference sequence). V was pared by 5 bases and J by 1 base, with 8 bases between. CDR3 length: 13 amino acids. The CDR3 region is CASSGTENTEAFF. In DNA, the CDR3 is TGTGCCAGCAGTGGGACCGAGAACACTGAAGCTTTCTTT.

This clonotype was seen ten or more times. The chain is built from TRBV6-2 or TRBV6-3 and TRBJ2-3; tentatively, D is TRBD2 (5 bases). V shed 5 bases and J shed 0 bases, with 9 bases lying between them. The germline V gene encodes CDR1 MNHEY and CDR2 SVGEGT. This CDR3 spans 14 amino acids. The CDR3 here is CASSPGLSTDTQYF. CDR3 nucleotides: TGTGCCAGCAGTCCAGGACTGAGCACAGATACGCAGTATTTT.

CDR3 DNA: TGCAGTGCTAGGACCGGGACAGGGGCCCGCGAGCAGTACTTC. The encoded protein is CSARTGTGAREQYF. This chain connects TRBV20-1 to TRBJ2-7; TRBD1 matches at 10 bases. V was pared by 3 bases and J by 6 bases, with 8 bases of the junction left unmatched. The CDR3 extends over 14 amino acids. Germline values: CDR1 DFQATT, CDR2 SNEGSKA (reference sequence).

The rearrangement joins TRBV5-1 to TRBJ2-1; D not resolved. The germline V and J ends were trimmed by 2 bases and 9 bases, with 12 bases remaining between them. The CDR3 sequence is 13 residues long. Germline V gives CDR1 SGHRS, CDR2 YFSETQ. The CDR3 protein is CASSFRPGTEQFF. CDR3 coding DNA: TGCGCCAGCAGCTTCCGTCCGGGTACTGAGCAGTTCTTC.

A word on this clonotype: This CDR3 fails to terminate in the conserved phenylalanine or tryptophan, so it likely reflects a read error. Because the CDR3's place on the DNA is in doubt, the DNA is left out and the CDR3 is given as listed by TCRdb. This rearrangement joins TRBV4-3 to TRBJ1-1. The CDR3 numbers 14 amino acids, ends counted. Per germline, CDR1 LGHNA and CDR2 YSLEER. The chain's CDR3 is CASSRNMEVTEDFG.

The chain has TRBV20-1 and TRBJ1-5; 9 positions match TRBD1. Germline loops: CDR1 DFQATT, CDR2 SNEGSKA (reference sequence). V dropped 3 bases and J dropped 5; count of bases not matched to a gene: 8. There are 15 residues in the CDR3. The CDR3 bases are TGCAGTGCTAGCGTGGCACAGGGGGCCGATCAGCCCCAGCATTTT. As protein: CSASVAQGADQPQHF.

The genes are TRBV6-4 and TRBJ1-2; the D is unclear. This CDR3 comprises 16 residues. V was clipped by 4 bases and J by 6 bases, with 21 bases between them. Per germline, CDR1 MRHNA and CDR2 SNTAGT. CDR3 loop: CASSAPPTAVPDGYTF. As DNA, the CDR3 is TGTGCCAGCAGTGCCCCCCCCACAGCTGTCCCTGATGGCTACACCTTC.

V usage is TRBV6-1 and J usage is TRBJ1-1, with a possible D match to TRBD1 (6 bases). The germline CDR1 and CDR2 sequences are MNHNS and SASEGT. This CDR3 has 11 amino acids. The CDR3 region is CARAGETEAFF. As DNA, the CDR3 is TGTGCTAGAGCAGGGGAGACTGAAGCTTTCTTT.

The V and J genes are TRBV6-5 and TRBJ2-5; D remains ambiguous. This CDR3 region has 13 residues. CDR1 is MNHEY and CDR2 is SVGAGI in the germline V gene. The V end lost 4 bases, the J end lost 4 bases, and 10 bases lay between the germline ends. The chain's CDR3 is CASSLKWRETQYF. The CDR3 nucleotides are TGTGCCAGCAGTTTGAAGTGGCGAGAGACCCAGTACTTC.

This clonotype was seen more than once but under ten times. No conserved phenylalanine or tryptophan ends this CDR3, so it is likely a read error. V gene TRBV7-9 combines with J gene TRBJ2-7; the D gene is possibly TRBD2 (6 bases). CDR1 and CDR2 from the germline V gene are SEHNR and FQNEAQ (reference sequence). The ends were cut back, 1 base at V and 5 bases at J, with 12 bases in the middle. The CDR3 extends over 14 amino acids. This chain's CDR3 is CASSLVGGKNEQYL. For the CDR3, the DNA is TGTGCCAGCAGCTTAGTTGGAGGGAAGAACGAGCAGTACCTC.

The CDR3 reads CASSLGVSGRGEQYF. CDR3 bases: TGTGCCAGCAGTTTAGGGGTTTCCGGGAGGGGCGAGCAGTACTTC. The chain joins TRBV27 to TRBJ2-7; 8 bases are a match to TRBD2. The CDR3 is 15 amino acids. J gave up 6 bases and V 2 bases, and 9 bases lay outside the gene matches. Germline-derived CDR1 and CDR2 are MNHEY and SMNVEV (reference sequence).

This clonotype is a singleton in its sample. The CDR3 does not end in the conserved phenylalanine or tryptophan, so this is likely a read error. It is unclear where the CDR3 begins or ends on the DNA, so no DNA is shown, and the CDR3 is as TCRdb lists it. The chain recombines TRBV20-1 with TRBJ1-1; the listed D gene, TRBD1, was not tested against the DNA. Both ends counted, the CDR3 spans 13 residues. Germline V gene sequence: CDR1 DFQATT, CDR2 SNEGSKA (reference sequence). CDR3 region: CSARGGQDTEEGG.

This clonotype was detected only once. This chain links TRBV20-1 with TRBJ1-2; 10 nucleotides line up with TRBD1. This CDR3 has 15 amino acids. Germline V gene data show CDR1 as DFQATT and CDR2 as SNEGSKA (reference sequence). Unmatched junction bases numbered 6, after V lost 0 bases and J lost 5 bases. In DNA form, the CDR3 reads TGCAGTGCTAGAGATCTCGGACAGGGGGTATATGGCTACACCTTC. Encoded protein: CSARDLGQGVYGYTF.

The V gene is TRBV20-1, the J gene TRBJ2-1, with 14 bases identical to TRBD2. Germline V CDR1 and CDR2: DFQATT, SNEGSKA (reference sequence). The CDR3 sequence is 17 residues long. V lost 6 bases to trimming and J lost 3 bases; unmatched junction nucleotides: 10. CDR3 loop: CSAQNHGTSGSYNEQFF. The CDR3 bases are TGCAGTGCCCAGAACCACGGGACTAGCGGGAGCTACAATGAGCAGTTCTTC.

This clonotype was seen a few times. The chain has TRBV10-2 and TRBJ2-6; D is possibly TRBD1 or TRBD2 (5 bases each). V shed 5 bases and J shed 1 base, with 15 bases lying between them. The V gene's germline CDR1 is WSHSY and CDR2 SAAADI. There are 17 residues in the CDR3. This CDR3 is CASSSGTRSSGANVLTF. The CDR3, as DNA: TGCGCCAGCAGTTCCGGGACGAGGAGTTCTGGGGCCAACGTCCTGACTTTC.